Presented here are 5 T cell receptor beta chains from one specimen sequenced in a study of blood T cell repertoires in COVID-19. Profiled with immunoSEQ multiplex PCR; TCRdb holds only in-frame clones, not every one. The sample holds over 150,000 clones, 86% seen once. Sequencing was done on a sample of peripheral blood. Receptor source: a man between 65 and 80 years old with active or convalescent COVID-19.

The chain combines TRBV23-1 with TRBJ1-5, with a possible D match to TRBD1 (5 bases). TRBV23-1 is flagged as an ORF with uncertain function. The CDR3 has 13 residues. The germline V and J ends were trimmed by 2 bases and 4 bases, with 6 bases remaining between them. For the CDR3, the DNA is TGCGCCAGCAGTCAACCAGGGAATCAGCCCCAGCATTTT. This sequence encodes CASSQPGNQPQHF.

This chain connects TRBV5-1 to TRBJ2-3, with D perhaps TRBD2 (6 bases). V was clipped by 2 bases and J by 2 bases, with 12 bases between them. The CDR3 is made up of 15 amino acids. CDR1 is SGHRS, CDR2 YFSETQ, per germline. The chain's CDR3 is CASSLPGTATDTQYF. For the CDR3, the DNA is TGCGCCAGCAGCTTACCCGGGACTGCCACAGATACGCAGTATTTT.

This clone has only one observation. The chain employs TRBV20-1 and TRBJ2-5; D gene unclear. The CDR3 sequence is 9 residues long. V was pared by 5 bases and J by 5 bases, with 3 bases between. Per the germline V gene, CDR1 is DFQATT and CDR2 is SNEGSKA (reference sequence). The CDR3 protein is CSAPETQYF. CDR3 coding DNA: TGCAGTGCTCCGGAGACCCAGTACTTC.

The V call is TRBV18, the J call TRBJ1-1; 7 bases are a match to TRBD1. V shed 5 bases, J shed 0 bases, and the junction held 9 bases outside the gene matches. CDR1 KGHSH and CDR2 LQKENI come from the germline V gene. The CDR3 contains 16 residues. The CDR3 bases are TGTGCCAGCTCAGCGAAGACAGGGAGCATGAACACTGAAGCTTTCTTT. This encodes CASSAKTGSMNTEAFF.

The genes are TRBV18 and TRBJ1-1; 7 positions match TRBD1. This CDR3 has 17 amino acids. Germline assignment: CDR1 KGHSH and CDR2 LQKENI. The trim removed 0 bases at V and 1 base at J, leaving 8 bases unmatched. The CDR3 DNA reads TGTGCCAGCTCACCACCGGGAACAGGGGCGGGGAACACTGAAGCTTTCTTT. Translated, it gives CASSPPGTGAGNTEAFF.